This passage covers 28 T cell receptor beta chains from one sample sequenced in a study of blood T cell repertoires in COVID-19. Assay: immunoSEQ multiplex PCR; the TCRdb copy retains only in-frame clones and omits some. The sample has 100,000 to 150,000 clones; 65% to 85% are singletons. The sample comprised peripheral blood. The receptor set was obtained from a man between 25 and 39 years old with COVID-19, enrolled during active disease.

The chain carries TRBV10-1 and TRBJ2-7, with D perhaps matching TRBD2 (6 bases). The CDR3 has 13 residues. V lost 6 bases, J lost 7 bases, and 16 bases lay in between. The germline CDR1 and CDR2 sequences are WNHNN and SYGVQD (reference sequence). The CDR3 DNA reads as TGCGCCAGCAGCAGATGGCAGGCGGGGGAGCAGTACTTC. Translated, it gives CASSRWQAGEQYF.

The chain joins TRBV5-1 to TRBJ1-2; D may be TRBD1 (6 bases). CDR3 length: 13 residues. With 5 bases removed from V and 7 bases from J, the gap between germline ends came to 15 bases. Per germline, CDR1 SGHRS and CDR2 YFSETQ. The CDR3 nucleotides are TGCGCCAGCAGAACCACAGGGAAAGTTGGCTACACCTTC. Its translation is CASRTTGKVGYTF.

This clone was observed a single time. The chain employs TRBV27 and TRBJ1-5; D perhaps matches TRBD1 (5 bases). The germline V gene encodes CDR1 MNHEY and CDR2 SMNVEV (reference sequence). V was trimmed by 8 bases and J by 5 bases, leaving 22 bases between them. The CDR3 is 16 amino acids. The CDR3 reads CASLEIMAGNYQPQHF. CDR3 bases: TGTGCCAGCCTCGAAATAATGGCAGGGAATTATCAGCCCCAGCATTTT.

This chain uses TRBV2 with TRBJ1-5; no clear D. Trimming stripped 4 bases from V and 6 bases from J, with 7 bases between. The germline V gene encodes CDR1 SNHLY and CDR2 FYNNEI. The CDR3 extends over 12 amino acids. The CDR3 coding sequence is TGTGCCAGCAGTGTCGAGATTCAGCCCCAGCATTTT. As protein: CASSVEIQPQHF.

This sequence joins TRBV27 and TRBJ2-7; TRBD2 aligns across 7 bases. CDR1 is MNHEY and CDR2 is SMNVEV in the germline V gene (reference sequence). Germline trimming cut 1 base from V and 5 bases from J; bases unmatched to any gene: 8. The CDR3 has 15 amino acids. CDR3 region: CASSLWGGGPHEQYF. The CDR3 DNA follows: TGTGCCAGCAGTTTATGGGGGGGAGGGCCCCACGAGCAGTACTTC.

The J gene is TRBJ2-7, the V gene TRBV27, with D possibly matching TRBD1 (6 bases). Germline V lookup: CDR1 MNHEY, CDR2 SMNVEV (reference sequence). The CDR3 is 14 amino acids. The V gene lost 3 bases and the J gene lost 0 bases, with 9 bases spanning the gap. In DNA, the CDR3 is TGTGCCAGCAGTTTTCTCAGGGGCTCCTACGAGCAGTACTTC. Its translation: CASSFLRGSYEQYF.

The V gene is TRBV3-1 (or the pseudogene TRBV3-2), the J gene TRBJ2-7; D not certain. V dropped 0 bases and J dropped 4 bases, with 7 bases sitting between them. Germline loops: CDR1 LGHDT, CDR2 YNNKEL (reference sequence). The CDR3 length is 13 residues. The CDR3 loop is CASSQDGLYEQYF. Here the CDR3 DNA reads TGTGCCAGCAGCCAAGATGGGCTGTACGAGCAGTACTTC.

This clone was seen a single time. Compared with germline, one end of the junction differs, possibly owing to a read error. The chain links TRBV5-4 to TRBJ2-7; TRBD2 aligns across 8 bases. CDR3 length: 13 residues. Germline lookup yields CDR1 SGHNT and CDR2 YYREEE (reference sequence). The chain's CDR3 is CASSIAGRLGGNF. CDR3 in DNA: TGTGCCAGCAGCATAGCGGGGCGGCTGGGCGGGAACTTC.

Note on this clone: The CDR3 ends on some other residue instead of the conserved phenylalanine or tryptophan, so this is likely a read error. It is unclear where the CDR3 begins or ends on the DNA, so no DNA is shown, and the CDR3 is as TCRdb lists it. V usage is TRBV28 and J usage is TRBJ2-7; TRBD1 is taken as the D call from the table, unchecked against the DNA. Ends included, the CDR3 has 13 residues. CDR1 and CDR2 (germline): MDHEN, SYDVKM. CDR3 amino acids: CASSLPSGTLFTL.

The CDR3 nucleotides read TGTGCCAGCAGCTTAGGCGGGGGTGGCACCATATATTTT. Translated, it gives CASSLGGGGTIYF. The chain is built from TRBV13 and TRBJ1-3; tentative D call: TRBD1 (5 bases). This CDR3 is 13 amino acids long. V lost 0 bases and J 9 bases, leaving 9 bases between the germline ends. The germline CDR1 and CDR2 sequences are PRHDT and FYEKMQ (reference sequence).

The chain joins TRBV4-1 to TRBJ2-1; 13 bases are a match to TRBD2. The V gene's germline CDR1 is MGHRA and CDR2 YSYEKL. The length of the CDR3 is 16 residues. Trimming cost V 1 base and J 3 bases; bases outside gene matches: 0. CDR3 nucleotide sequence: TGCGCCAGCAGCCAAGGGACTAGCGGGAGCTACAATGAGCAGTTCTTC. Its translation: CASSQGTSGSYNEQFF.

The V and J genes are TRBV4-1 and TRBJ2-5; 12 bases map to TRBD2. Germline loops: CDR1 MGHRA, CDR2 YSYEKL. The CDR3 consists of 19 residues. V gave up 0 bases and J gave up 5 bases; unmatched junction bases: 13. CDR3 DNA sequence: TGCGCCAGCAGCCAAGATATCCCGCTAGCGGGAGGGCCGGGGGAGACCCAGTACTTC. Its protein product is CASSQDIPLAGGPGETQYF.

This clone was observed once. The chain employs TRBV10-3 and TRBJ1-5; D ambiguous. V was cut by 8 bases and J by 1 base, with 12 bases left in between. The germline V gene encodes CDR1 ENHRY and CDR2 SYGVKD. This CDR3 is 14 amino acids long. This CDR3 reads CAIGRAGSNQPQHF. The CDR3 bases are TGTGCCATCGGTCGGGCGGGGAGCAATCAGCCCCAGCATTTT.

The rearrangement uses TRBV7-9 and TRBJ2-5; 8 nucleotides agree with TRBD1. The ends lost 2 bases at V and 3 bases at J; junction bases unmatched: 2. The germline V gene has CDR1 SEHNR and CDR2 FQNEAQ (reference sequence). This CDR3 spans 14 amino acids. CDR3 in amino acids: CASSLRTGKETQYF. DNA for the CDR3: TGTGCCAGCAGCTTAAGGACAGGGAAAGAGACCCAGTACTTC.

This sequence joins TRBV25-1 and TRBJ2-1; D is unresolved. Trimming shortened V by 3 bases and J by 4 bases, and 4 bases separated the two germline ends. Looked up from germline, CDR1 is MGHDK and CDR2 is SYGVNS. This CDR3 comprises 12 residues. CDR3 protein: CASSEQYNEQFF. CDR3 sequence (DNA): TGTGCCAGCAGTGAGCAGTACAATGAGCAGTTCTTC.

A word on this clone: At the DNA level, this CDR3 is encoded by other sequences in the same sample as well. The chain uses TRBV19 and TRBJ2-1; D is possibly TRBD2 (5 bases). Between the trimmed V and J ends, which lost 2 bases and 5 bases, there was a span of 10 bases. This CDR3 has 14 residues. Germline assignment: CDR1 LNHDA and CDR2 SQIVND (reference sequence). The CDR3 DNA is TGTGCCAGTAGTATAAGTTGGCGGGACAATGAGCAGTTCTTC. Protein product: CASSISWRDNEQFF.

Turning to this clone: Different DNA sequences within this sample yield the same CDR3. V gene TRBV30 combines with J gene TRBJ1-1; 10 bases map to TRBD1. The CDR3 loop spans 13 amino acids. Trimming at V came to 1 base and at J to 4 bases, leaving 0 bases not matched to a gene. The germline V gene has CDR1 GTSNPN and CDR2 SVGIG (reference sequence). Written as DNA, the CDR3 is TGTGCCTGGAGTGGGACAGGGGGCACTGAAGCTTTCTTT. Amino acids: CAWSGTGGTEAFF.

The rearrangement uses TRBV7-2 and TRBJ2-3; no firm D call. Trimming pared 1 base from V and 4 bases from J, leaving 9 bases between. The CDR3 has 14 residues. Per the germline V gene, CDR1 is SGHTA and CDR2 is FQGNSA. The CDR3 reads CASSLDRLADTQYF. The CDR3 region has the DNA TGTGCCAGCAGCTTAGATAGGCTAGCAGATACGCAGTATTTT.

The chain recombines TRBV4-2 with TRBJ2-7; TRBD1 matches at 9 bases. J was trimmed by 3 bases and V by 0 bases; bases with no gene match: 12. CDR1 and CDR2 from the germline V gene are LGHNA and YNFKEQ. CDR3 length: 18 residues. The CDR3: CASSQDFGGQGGLYEQYF. CDR3 in DNA: TGTGCCAGCAGCCAAGACTTTGGGGGACAGGGTGGACTCTACGAGCAGTACTTC.

This chain connects TRBV19 to TRBJ2-2, with D hard to call. The CDR3 is 14 residues long. Germline CDR1 LNHDA, CDR2 SQIVND (reference sequence). Trimming cost V 10 bases and J 1 base, with 13 bases left between them. CDR3 sequence: CATSWAGNTGELFF. The CDR3 nucleotides read TGTGCCACGTCGTGGGCAGGGAACACCGGGGAGCTGTTTTTT.

The chain links TRBV6-5 to TRBJ2-7; maybe TRBD1 (6 bases). From germline, CDR1 is MNHEY and CDR2 SVGAGI. V lost 0 bases, J lost 11 bases, and 20 bases lay in between. This CDR3 is 15 amino acids long. The CDR3 sequence is CASSYSIVKEGGEYF. DNA for the CDR3: TGTGCCAGCAGTTACTCGATTGTAAAGGAAGGGGGAGAGTACTTC.

The rearrangement links TRBV4-1 to TRBJ1-4, with D perhaps TRBD1 (6 bases). Trimming removed 0 bases from V and 11 bases from J, with 10 bases in between. Per germline, CDR1 MGHRA and CDR2 YSYEKL. The CDR3 runs to 13 residues. Here the CDR3 reads CASSQEGGRKLFF. CDR3 nucleotides: TGCGCCAGCAGCCAAGAAGGGGGTCGGAAACTGTTTTTT.

The CDR3 here is CASSLGGDSNQPQHF. The CDR3 DNA follows: TGTGCCAGCAGCTTAGGGGGAGATAGCAATCAGCCCCAGCATTTT. The chain employs TRBV7-8 and TRBJ1-5, with D uncertain. The germline CDR1 and CDR2 sequences are SGHVS and FQNEAQ. The CDR3 is 15 amino acids. Trimming stripped 1 base from V and 0 bases from J, with 7 bases between.

V usage is TRBV30 and J usage is TRBJ1-5; D call uncertain. CDR1 is GTSNPN and CDR2 is SVGIG in the germline V gene (reference sequence). The CDR3 is made up of 14 amino acids. V lost 7 bases and J lost 11, with 24 bases in between. Here the CDR3 DNA reads TGTGCCTTTAGTAGAGCCTCCGAGTTTTTGGCCCAGCATTTT. Residues: CAFSRASEFLAQHF.

This chain connects TRBV3-1 (or the pseudogene TRBV3-2) to TRBJ2-3, with 12 bases aligning to TRBD2. Trimming removed 1 base from V and 3 bases from J; junction bases left unmatched: 2. CDR1 is LGHDT and CDR2 is YNNKEL in the germline V gene (reference sequence). The CDR3 is made up of 16 amino acids. Here the CDR3 DNA reads TGTGCCAGCAGCCAAGGGACTAGCGGGATGACAGATACGCAGTATTTT. Its translation is CASSQGTSGMTDTQYF.

V gene TRBV5-6 combines with J gene TRBJ2-7; no clear D. Germline V CDR1 and CDR2: SGHDT, YYEEEE. CDR3 length: 14 amino acids. V was clipped by 4 bases and J by 4 bases, with 15 bases between them. CDR3 in amino acids: CASSPGLPSYEQYF. The CDR3 nucleotides are TGTGCCAGCAGCCCCGGGTTACCCTCTTACGAGCAGTACTTC.

The chain uses TRBV7-9 and TRBJ2-7, with 12 bases identical to TRBD2. There are 16 residues in the CDR3. Germline V gene data show CDR1 as SEHNR and CDR2 as FQNEAQ (reference sequence). With V trimmed by 1 base and J by 3 bases, 4 bases remained unmatched. CDR3 residues: CASSLVPGLAGYEQYF. The DNA of the CDR3 is TGTGCCAGCAGCTTAGTCCCGGGACTAGCGGGCTACGAGCAGTACTTC.

This sequence joins TRBV28 and TRBJ1-2, with D possibly TRBD1 on 5 matching bases. CDR1 MDHEN and CDR2 SYDVKM come from the germline V gene. Trimming pared 4 bases from V and 3 bases from J, leaving 12 bases between. CDR3 length equals 14 residues. The CDR3 region has the DNA TGTGCCAGCAGTTCACCACAGGTTTACTATGGCTACACCTTC. Translating gives CASSSPQVYYGYTF.